These T cell receptor beta chains were read from a single sample in a study of cytomegalovirus exposure and HLA in healthy donors. The protocol was immunoSEQ multiplex PCR, while the TCRdb copy is restricted to in-frame clones and leaves out a portion. The repertoire holds 140,000 to 150,000 clones, with around four fifths as singletons. Sequencing was performed on PBMCs. These receptors were taken from a male donor in good health and CMV-seronegative. The CDR3 runs from the conserved cysteine through the conserved F or W. D genes are given only for firm matches. Some rows have no size entry. The others give once, few or many, or a class for an expanded clone.

d_gene: .; abundance: .; v_gene: TRBV19; j_gene: TRBJ2-2; CDR3nt: TGTGCCAGTAGTTCCCCATCTGGGGGGGCTAACACCGGGGAGCTGTTTTTT; CDR3aa: CASSSPSGGANTGELFF
d_gene: .; abundance: .; v_gene: TRBV9; j_gene: TRBJ1-2; CDR3nt: TGTGCCAGCCAGACAGACGATTCACCTAACTATGGCTACACCTTC; CDR3aa: CASQTDDSPNYGYTF
d_gene: .; abundance: .; v_gene: TRBV6-4; j_gene: TRBJ2-5; CDR3nt: TGTGCCAGCAGTCCAACCACAGGGATATGGGAGACCCAGTACTTC; CDR3aa: CASSPTTGIWETQYF
d_gene: .; abundance: .; v_gene: TRBV9; j_gene: TRBJ1-2; CDR3nt: TGTGCCAGCAGCGGACGACAGTTAAGTAACTATGGCTACACCTTC; CDR3aa: CASSGRQLSNYGYTF
d_gene: .; abundance: .; v_gene: TRBV7-2; j_gene: TRBJ1-4; CDR3nt: TGTGCCAGCAGCCCGACAGTAGCTGAAAAACTGTTTTTT; CDR3aa: CASSPTVAEKLFF
d_gene: TRBD2; abundance: .; v_gene: TRBV11-2; j_gene: TRBJ2-1; CDR3nt: TGTGCCAGCAGCTTAGAAACCGGACTAGCGACGAGCTCCTACAATGAGCAGTTCTTC; CDR3aa: CASSLETGLATSSYNEQFF
d_gene: .; abundance: .; v_gene: TRBV6-5; j_gene: TRBJ1-2; CDR3nt: TGTGCCAGCAGTTACTCGACAGTTTACTATGGCTACACCTTC; CDR3aa: CASSYSTVYYGYTF
d_gene: .; abundance: .; v_gene: TRBV19; j_gene: TRBJ2-2; CDR3nt: TGTGCCATTGATCCCTGGGGCAGGGGGGACACCGGGGAGCTGTTTTTT; CDR3aa: CAIDPWGRGDTGELFF
d_gene: TRBD2; abundance: .; v_gene: TRBV6-6; j_gene: TRBJ2-7; CDR3nt: TGTGCCAGCAGTTTACTAGCGGGAGGAGACGAGCAGTATTTC; CDR3aa: CASSLLAGGDEQYF
d_gene: TRBD1; abundance: once; v_gene: TRBV7-9; j_gene: TRBJ1-3; CDR3nt: TGTGCCAGCAGCTCGACCCGGGACAGGGCAGACACCATATATTTT; CDR3aa: CASSSTRDRADTIYF
d_gene: .; abundance: .; v_gene: TRBV19; j_gene: TRBJ2-7; CDR3nt: TGTGCCAGTAGTACGACAGCCAACTACGAGCAGTACTTC; CDR3aa: CASSTTANYEQYF
d_gene: TRBD2; abundance: .; v_gene: TRBV7-9; j_gene: TRBJ2-7; CDR3nt: TGTGCCAGCAGCTCAAACAGGCGGGGGGACGAGCAGTACTTC; CDR3aa: CASSSNRRGDEQYF
d_gene: TRBD1; abundance: .; v_gene: TRBV4-2; j_gene: TRBJ1-1; CDR3nt: TGTGCCAGCAGCCCACAGGGGTTAGTGGGGGTCAACACTGAAGCTTTCTTT; CDR3aa: CASSPQGLVGVNTEAFF
d_gene: TRBD1; abundance: .; v_gene: TRBV19; j_gene: TRBJ1-1; CDR3nt: TGTGCCAGTAATGACAGGGGAAACACTGAAGCTTTCTTT; CDR3aa: CASNDRGNTEAFF
d_gene: .; abundance: .; v_gene: TRBV28; j_gene: TRBJ1-4; CDR3nt: TGTGCCAGCAGTTCGGCGGGCCCGAATGAAAAACTGTTTTTT; CDR3aa: CASSSAGPNEKLFF
d_gene: TRBD2; abundance: .; v_gene: TRBV16; j_gene: TRBJ2-3; CDR3nt: TGTGCCAGCAGCCATCCTAGCGGGGGCACAGATACGCAGTATTTT; CDR3aa: CASSHPSGGTDTQYF
d_gene: .; abundance: .; v_gene: TRBV7-8; j_gene: TRBJ1-4; CDR3nt: TGTGCCAGCAGCTTAGGATCAGGGGAGGGCGAAAAACTGTTTTTT; CDR3aa: CASSLGSGEGEKLFF
d_gene: TRBD1; abundance: .; v_gene: TRBV27; j_gene: TRBJ1-3; CDR3nt: TGTGCCAGCAGTCTGACAGGGGGCCGTGGAAACACCATATATTTT; CDR3aa: CASSLTGGRGNTIYF
d_gene: TRBD1; abundance: .; v_gene: TRBV2; j_gene: TRBJ1-2; CDR3nt: TGTGCCAGCAGTGAGGGGACAGGGACCAACTATGGCTACACCTTC; CDR3aa: CASSEGTGTNYGYTF
d_gene: TRBD2; abundance: .; v_gene: TRBV23-1; j_gene: TRBJ2-7; CDR3nt: TGCGCCAGCAGTCAATCACTCCCTAAGGCTCCGAAGCGGGATCGATACGAGCAGTACTTC; CDR3aa: CASSQSLPKAPKRDRYEQYF
d_gene: .; abundance: .; v_gene: TRBV7-6; j_gene: TRBJ2-7; CDR3nt: TGTGCCAGCAGCGACCCCCCGACCGGGGCCTACGAGCAGTACTTC; CDR3aa: CASSDPPTGAYEQYF
d_gene: TRBD1; abundance: .; v_gene: TRBV28; j_gene: TRBJ2-1; CDR3nt: TGTGCCAGCAGCCTAACAGGGGGGCTCGATGAGCAGTTCTTC; CDR3aa: CASSLTGGLDEQFF
d_gene: .; abundance: .; v_gene: TRBV13; j_gene: TRBJ2-1; CDR3nt: TGTGCCAGCAGCACCCGTTGGGGGGTCTCCTACAATGAGCAGTTCTTC; CDR3aa: CASSTRWGVSYNEQFF
d_gene: .; abundance: .; v_gene: TRBV6-6; j_gene: TRBJ1-1; CDR3nt: TGTGCCAGCAGTTACTCCGGGGAGGGGAACACTGAAGCTTTCTTT; CDR3aa: CASSYSGEGNTEAFF
d_gene: TRBD1; abundance: .; v_gene: TRBV28; j_gene: TRBJ1-4; CDR3nt: TGTGCCAGCAGCCTTATTCGACAGGGGAAAAATGAAAAACTGTTTTTT; CDR3aa: CASSLIRQGKNEKLFF
d_gene: .; abundance: .; v_gene: TRBV6-4; j_gene: TRBJ1-2; CDR3nt: TGTGCCAGCAGTGACTCAGCGGGGATATCTGGCTACACCTTC; CDR3aa: CASSDSAGISGYTF
d_gene: TRBD1; abundance: .; v_gene: TRBV30; j_gene: TRBJ2-3; CDR3nt: TGTGCCTGCCAGGGGGCAACAGATACGCAGTATTTT; CDR3aa: CACQGATDTQYF
d_gene: .; abundance: .; v_gene: TRBV21-1; j_gene: TRBJ1-2; CDR3nt: TGTGCCAGCAGCACCTGCCCCTTTAGTATCTATGGCTACACCTTC; CDR3aa: CASSTCPFSIYGYTF
d_gene: .; abundance: .; v_gene: TRBV12-2; j_gene: TRBJ2-1; CDR3nt: TGTGCAAGTCACCTCTCTTCTTTGACGGGGATTCCGCGCTACAATGAGCAGTTCTTC; CDR3aa: CASHLSSLTGIPRYNEQFF
d_gene: .; abundance: .; v_gene: TRBV2; j_gene: TRBJ2-5; CDR3nt: TGTGCCAGCAGTGATGGGGGACACATAAAAGAGACCCAGTACTTC; CDR3aa: CASSDGGHIKETQYF
d_gene: .; abundance: .; v_gene: TRBV28; j_gene: TRBJ1-1; CDR3nt: TGTGCCAGCACCCGGCGGGGCTGGGGGTCGAACACTGAAGCTTTCTTT; CDR3aa: CASTRRGWGSNTEAFF
d_gene: .; abundance: .; v_gene: TRBV10-3; j_gene: TRBJ2-7; CDR3nt: TGTGCCATCAGTGACCTCCCCATTGAGGAGCAGTACTTC; CDR3aa: CAISDLPIEEQYF
d_gene: TRBD1; abundance: .; v_gene: TRBV7-9; j_gene: TRBJ1-2; CDR3nt: TGTGCCAGCAGAGGGGGACAGACATCCCTCCAAAGTGGGTACACCTTC; CDR3aa: CASRGGQTSLQSGYTF
d_gene: TRBD1; abundance: .; v_gene: TRBV11-2; j_gene: TRBJ2-2; CDR3nt: TGTGCCAGCAGCAGCAGGGGGATGCGCACCGGGGAGCTGTTTTTT; CDR3aa: CASSSRGMRTGELFF
d_gene: TRBD1; abundance: .; v_gene: TRBV6-5; j_gene: TRBJ2-7; CDR3nt: TGTGCCAGCAGACTGGGACAGGGGGCCTACGAGCAGTACTTC; CDR3aa: CASRLGQGAYEQYF
d_gene: .; abundance: .; v_gene: TRBV10-3; j_gene: TRBJ2-1; CDR3nt: TGTGCCATCAGTGATGCGGGACGAAGCTCCTACAATGAGCAGTTCTTC; CDR3aa: CAISDAGRSSYNEQFF
d_gene: TRBD1; abundance: .; v_gene: TRBV5-4; j_gene: TRBJ1-2; CDR3nt: TGTGCCAGCAGCCCCGGACAGGAGATTAACTATGGCTACACCTTC; CDR3aa: CASSPGQEINYGYTF
d_gene: TRBD1; abundance: .; v_gene: TRBV28; j_gene: TRBJ2-3; CDR3nt: TGTGCCAGCAGAACCCAGGGGGCCAGCACAGATACGCAGTATTTT; CDR3aa: CASRTQGASTDTQYF